The next 18 T cell receptor beta chains were all read from a single sample in a study of CD8 T cells in Susac syndrome. Random hexamers served to reverse transcribe about 0.5 to 1 ug RNA. MiXCR was run by TCRdb on the immunoSEQ multiplex PCR reads, yielding one entry per CDR3 protein. This table holds about 210,000 distinct CDR3 sequences, 95% found once. The sequenced sample was CD4+ T cells from PBMCs. Receptor source: a human donor with multiple sclerosis.

The chain combines TRBV11-2 with TRBJ2-7, with 7 bases matching TRBD2. Germline assignment: CDR1 SGHAT and CDR2 FQNNGV. The CDR3 runs to 14 residues. V trimming: 1 base; J trimming: 3 bases; junction bases outside the gene matches: 3. CDR3 region: CASSLGLANYEQYF. CDR3 DNA: TGTGCCAGCAGCTTAGGACTAGCTAACTACGAGCAGTACTTC.

The chain uses TRBV5-1 and TRBJ2-3; possibly TRBD1 or TRBD2 for D (5 bases each). Germline CDR1 SGHRS, CDR2 YFSETQ. The length of the CDR3 is 14 residues. V dropped 6 bases and J dropped 0 bases, with 11 bases sitting between them. The CDR3 DNA follows: TGCGCCAGCACTGGGGGATTAAGCACAGATACGCAGTATTTT. Protein: CASTGGLSTDTQYF.

The genes are TRBV20-1 and TRBJ1-2; 9 bases map to TRBD1. This CDR3 has 12 residues. The V gene end was trimmed by 6 bases and the J gene end by 8 bases; junction bases not matched to a gene: 7. Germline CDR1 and CDR2: DFQATT and SNEGSKA (reference sequence). In DNA, the CDR3 is TGCAGTGCCCGGTTCACAGGGGGCGGCTACACCTTC. Protein product: CSARFTGGGYTF.

The chain uses TRBV9 and TRBJ2-3; TRBD2 agrees at 14 bases. After removal of 4 bases from V and 6 bases from J, the junction contained 7 bases not matched to a gene. This CDR3 has 16 residues. CDR1 and CDR2 from the germline V gene are SGDLS and YYNGEE. The CDR3 protein is CASSLTSGRARDTQYF. The CDR3 DNA reads TGTGCCAGCAGCTTGACTAGCGGGAGGGCCCGGGATACGCAGTATTTT.

This chain joins TRBV29-1 and TRBJ2-1; 7 bases agree with TRBD1. Trimming cost V 4 bases and J 4 bases; bases outside gene matches: 4. CDR1 SQVTM and CDR2 ANQGSEA come from the germline V gene. The CDR3 length is 13 residues. DNA for the CDR3: TGCAGCGTTGCGAGGACAGGTTACAATGAGCAGTTCTTC. Protein sequence: CSVARTGYNEQFF.

This chain joins TRBV12-3 or TRBV12-4 and TRBJ2-4, with a tentative D call TRBD2 (6 bases). With 3 bases removed from V and 6 bases from J, the gap between germline ends came to 6 bases. CDR3 length: 12 residues. The CDR3 sequence: CASSLGGNIQYF. CDR3 sequence (DNA): TGTGCCAGCAGTTTGGGGGGAAACATTCAGTACTTC.

This chain joins TRBV6-2 or TRBV6-3 and TRBJ1-1; 8 nucleotides match TRBD1. Germline loops: CDR1 MNHEY, CDR2 SVGEGT. This CDR3 has 14 amino acids. Unmatched junction bases numbered 7, after V lost 6 bases and J lost 4 bases. CDR3 residues: CASRKDREATEAFF. CDR3 DNA: TGTGCCAGCAGAAAGGACAGGGAGGCCACTGAAGCTTTCTTT.

The V gene is TRBV13, the J gene TRBJ2-6; D possibly matches TRBD1 or TRBD2 (5 bases each). The germline gives CDR1 PRHDT, CDR2 FYEKMQ (reference sequence). V was cut by 4 bases and J by 2 bases, with 9 bases left in between. The CDR3 covers 15 residues. The CDR3 sequence is CASSSSGPGANVLTF. CDR3 in DNA: TGTGCCAGCAGCTCCTCGGGACCTGGGGCCAACGTCCTGACTTTC.

This clonotype showed up just once. CDR3 protein: CSVGLTGFYGYTF. The CDR3 bases are TGCAGCGTTGGCCTAACAGGGTTCTATGGCTACACCTTC. The V call is TRBV29-1, the J call TRBJ1-2; D is perhaps TRBD1 (6 bases). The CDR3 consists of 13 residues. Germline V gene lookup returns CDR1 SQVTM and CDR2 ANQGSEA. Trimming left V 4 bases short and J 4 bases short, with 13 bases between.

The CDR3 loop is CASRSTQYEQYF. Here the CDR3 DNA reads TGTGCCAGCAGGAGCACCCAATACGAGCAGTACTTC. This chain joins TRBV2 and TRBJ2-7; D remains ambiguous. V shed 6 bases and J shed 4 bases, with 10 bases lying between them. The CDR3 length is 12 residues. Germline assignment: CDR1 SNHLY and CDR2 FYNNEI.

The chain employs TRBV28 and TRBJ2-7, with D tentatively TRBD2 (6 bases). The CDR3 has 13 residues. Germline V gene data show CDR1 as MDHEN and CDR2 as SYDVKM. V was clipped by 7 bases and J by 0 bases, with 10 bases between them. CDR3 coding DNA: TGTGCCAGCACCCGGGGGAGCTCCTACGAGCAGTACTTC. Residues: CASTRGSSYEQYF.

The chain employs TRBV7-3 and TRBJ2-6; maybe TRBD2 (5 bases). V was pared by 4 bases and J by 0 bases, with 10 bases between. Germline lookup yields CDR1 SGHTA and CDR2 FQGTGA. This CDR3 is 16 amino acids long. CDR3 sequence: CASSSGRDSGANVLTF. As DNA, the CDR3 is TGTGCCAGCAGCTCGGGTCGGGACTCTGGGGCCAACGTCCTGACTTTC.

V is TRBV19 and J is TRBJ1-2; TRBD1 agrees at 7 bases. The trim removed 9 bases at V and 7 bases at J, leaving 17 bases unmatched. Per germline, CDR1 LNHDA and CDR2 SQIVND (reference sequence). CDR3 size: 15 residues. The CDR3 sequence is CASQGGDLMGRGYTF. The DNA for the CDR3 is TGTGCCAGCCAGGGGGGAGATCTTATGGGTCGTGGCTACACCTTC.

The CDR3 region is CASSIASGSTDTQYF. The CDR3 DNA sequence: TGTGCCAGTAGTATAGCTAGCGGAAGCACAGATACGCAGTATTTT. The chain links TRBV19 to TRBJ2-3; 7 bases agree with TRBD2. Per the germline V gene, CDR1 is LNHDA and CDR2 is SQIVND (reference sequence). With V trimmed by 1 base and J by 0 bases, 1 base remained unmatched. The CDR3 is 15 amino acids.

The chain has TRBV11-2 and TRBJ2-7, with a weak D call TRBD1 (6 bases). This CDR3 has 15 amino acids. Germline V gives CDR1 SGHAT, CDR2 FQNNGV. Trimming took off 2 bases at V and 13 bases at J, with 24 bases between the two ends. The DNA for the CDR3 is TGTGCCAGCAGCTTATCTGGAGGCAGGGGTATACGGCGATACTTC. Its translation is CASSLSGGRGIRRYF.

This chain uses TRBV28 with TRBJ2-4; D could derive from TRBD1 or TRBD2 (5 bases each). This CDR3 is built from 15 residues. V was pared by 4 bases and J by 8 bases, with 18 bases between. Germline loops: CDR1 MDHEN, CDR2 SYDVKM. The CDR3 is CASSYKPGATHIQYF. CDR3 bases: TGTGCCAGCAGTTACAAACCCGGGGCCACCCACATTCAGTACTTC.

V is TRBV29-1 and J is TRBJ1-3; no definite D call. In germline, CDR1 is SQVTM, CDR2 ANQGSEA. The V end was cut by 6 bases, the J end by 0 bases, with 6 bases between. The CDR3 is 12 amino acids. CDR3 nucleotides: TGCAGCGTCCTATACTCTGGAAACACCATATATTTT. Its protein product is CSVLYSGNTIYF.

The count of this clonotype is one. The rearrangement links TRBV20-1 to TRBJ1-2; the D is unclear. Trimming pared 0 bases from V and 8 bases from J, leaving 13 bases between. In germline, CDR1 is DFQATT, CDR2 SNEGSKA (reference sequence). The CDR3 runs 13 residues. CDR3 DNA sequence: TGCAGTGCTAGAGATCGGGGTATCGGAGGCTACACCTTC. Translated: CSARDRGIGGYTF.